Shown below are 7 T cell receptor beta chains from a single sample sequenced in a study of T cell changes during pregnancy in multiple sclerosis. The assay was immunoSEQ multiplex PCR, and TCRdb's table has in-frame clones only and misses some. The repertoire has tens of thousands of clones, around 94% of them found once; the top ten carry about 1%. Here the sequenced sample was peripheral blood, taken in the second trimester of pregnancy. The receptors were gathered from a female donor in good health, enrolled as a control in a pregnancy study.

The chain employs TRBV13 and TRBJ1-4; D unclear. This CDR3 is 15 amino acids long. Germline lookup yields CDR1 PRHDT and CDR2 FYEKMQ (reference sequence). V dropped 2 bases and J dropped 3 bases, with 10 bases sitting between them. The CDR3 spells CASSLWSSANEKLFF. The CDR3 region has the DNA TGTGCCAGCAGCTTATGGTCTTCAGCTAATGAAAAACTGTTTTTT.

The chain employs TRBV28 and TRBJ2-3; the match to TRBD2 covers 9 bases. The V and J ends lost 6 bases and 0 bases, in that order; junction bases with no gene match: 7. The CDR3 runs to 16 residues. CDR1 is MDHEN and CDR2 is SYDVKM in the germline V gene. CDR3 in amino acids: CASSPGLARSTDTQYF. DNA for the CDR3: TGTGCCAGCAGCCCTGGACTAGCGAGGAGCACAGATACGCAGTATTTT.

V and J are TRBV5-1 and TRBJ1-2, with a possible D match to TRBD1 (6 bases). The CDR3 consists of 15 residues. In germline, CDR1 is SGHRS, CDR2 YFSETQ. The ends were cut back, 4 bases at V and 8 bases at J, with 21 bases in the middle. The CDR3 DNA follows: TGCGCCAGCAGCCCCGAAGGGGGTGGTAGTGGGGGCTACACCTTC. Its protein product is CASSPEGGGSGGYTF.

The chain combines TRBV15 with TRBJ2-2; D possibly corresponds to TRBD2 (6 bases). V lost 6 bases and J lost 6, with 23 bases in between. There are 17 residues in the CDR3. Germline V lookup: CDR1 LNHNV, CDR2 YYDKDF (reference sequence). CDR3 residues: CATRDQLEGMEAGELFF. The CDR3 DNA sequence: TGTGCCACCAGAGACCAACTGGAGGGGATGGAGGCCGGGGAGCTGTTTTTT. Complete variable domain (other parts from reference TRBV15 and TRBJ2-2): DAMVIQNPRYQVTQFGKPVTLSCSQTLNHNVMYWYQQKSSQAPKLLFHYYDKDFNNEADTPDNFQSRRPNTSFCFLDIRSPGLGDTAMYLCATRDQLEGMEAGELFFGEGSRLTVL.

The gene calls are TRBV27 and TRBJ2-5; TRBD2 might be the D (6 bases). CDR1 and CDR2 (germline): MNHEY, SMNVEV (reference sequence). The CDR3 length is 13 residues. With 3 bases removed from V and 4 bases from J, the gap between germline ends came to 9 bases. As DNA, the CDR3 is TGTGCCAGCAGTTTCTTGGGGGGAGAGACCCAGTACTTC. Encoded protein: CASSFLGGETQYF.

The chain links TRBV7-8 to TRBJ2-5; tentatively, D is TRBD1 (6 bases). The CDR3 runs 16 residues. Germline assignment: CDR1 SGHVS and CDR2 FQNEAQ. The V gene lost 2 bases and the J gene lost 4 bases, with 17 bases spanning the gap. The CDR3 reads CASSLRPLQGTETQYF. The CDR3 DNA sequence: TGTGCCAGCAGCTTACGACCCCTACAGGGAACAGAGACCCAGTACTTC.

J is TRBJ2-5 and V is TRBV7-2; D is possibly TRBD1 (5 bases). The CDR3 runs 15 residues. Per germline, CDR1 SGHTA and CDR2 FQGNSA. Trimming stripped 4 bases from V and 5 bases from J, with 17 bases between. In DNA, the CDR3 is TGTGCCAGCAGCTCCCCGAAGACAGTTACGGAGACCCAGTACTTC. This encodes CASSSPKTVTETQYF. The entire variable domain, with the rest obtained from reference TRBV7-2 and TRBJ2-5, is as follows: GAGVSQSPSNKVTEKGKDVELRCDPISGHTALYWYRQSLGQGLEFLIYFQGNSAPDKSGLPSDRFSAERTGGSVSTLTIQRTQQEDSAVYLCASSSPKTVTETQYFGPGTRLLVL.